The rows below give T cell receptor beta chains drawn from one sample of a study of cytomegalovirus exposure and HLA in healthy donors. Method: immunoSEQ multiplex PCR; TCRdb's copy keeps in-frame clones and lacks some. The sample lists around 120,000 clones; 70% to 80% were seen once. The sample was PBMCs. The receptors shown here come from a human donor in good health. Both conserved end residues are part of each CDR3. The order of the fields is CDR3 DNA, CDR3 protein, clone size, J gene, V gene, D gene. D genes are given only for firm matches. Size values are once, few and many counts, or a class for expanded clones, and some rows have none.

CDR3 DNA: TGTGCCAGCTCACCACCCGGGACAGACCAAGAGACCCAGTACTTC
CDR3 protein: CASSPPGTDQETQYF
clone size: few
J gene: TRBJ2-5
V gene: TRBV18
D gene: TRBD1

CDR3 DNA: TGTGCCAGCTCACCGGGCCCGACATACCAAGAGACCCAGTACTTC
CDR3 protein: CASSPGPTYQETQYF
clone size: few
J gene: TRBJ2-5
V gene: TRBV18
D gene: NA

CDR3 DNA: TGTGCCAGCAGCTTAGAGACTAGAGCGGGGGTAGATACGCAGTATTTT
CDR3 protein: CASSLETRAGVDTQYF
clone size: NA
J gene: TRBJ2-3
V gene: TRBV7-2
D gene: TRBD2

CDR3 DNA: TGCGCCAGCAGCTCCGGGTCCCTCTATGGCTACACCTTC
CDR3 protein: CASSSGSLYGYTF
clone size: NA
J gene: TRBJ1-2
V gene: TRBV5-1
D gene: NA

CDR3 DNA: TGTGCCAGCAGCGGGGGAGGGGGTGTTGGCACCGGGGAGCTGTTTTTT
CDR3 protein: CASSGGGGVGTGELFF
clone size: NA
J gene: TRBJ2-2
V gene: TRBV9
D gene: NA

CDR3 DNA: TGTGCCAGCAGCTACCAGAGGGGGACTGAAGCTTTCTTT
CDR3 protein: CASSYQRGTEAFF
clone size: few
J gene: TRBJ1-1
V gene: TRBV7-2
D gene: NA

CDR3 DNA: TGTGCCAGCAGCTTAGATCCATTCTCTGGAAACACCATATATTTT
CDR3 protein: CASSLDPFSGNTIYF
clone size: NA
J gene: TRBJ1-3
V gene: TRBV7-2
D gene: NA

CDR3 DNA: TGTGCCAGCAGCTTAAGGGACAAGGTCAATCAGCCCCAGCATTTT
CDR3 protein: CASSLRDKVNQPQHF
clone size: NA
J gene: TRBJ1-5
V gene: TRBV7-8
D gene: NA

CDR3 DNA: TGTGCCAGCAGCTTAGCGAAGGGACAGGGGTGGACAGATACGCAGTATTTT
CDR3 protein: CASSLAKGQGWTDTQYF
clone size: NA
J gene: TRBJ2-3
V gene: TRBV11-1
D gene: TRBD1

CDR3 DNA: TGTGCCAGCAGTTTCCTAGCTTCCGGGGAGCTGTTTTTT
CDR3 protein: CASSFLASGELFF
clone size: NA
J gene: TRBJ2-2
V gene: TRBV27
D gene: NA

CDR3 DNA: TGTGCCAGCAGCCCTAGACAGGGGGCGAAGCGGGGGGTCCGTTTCGAGCAGTACTTC
CDR3 protein: CASSPRQGAKRGVRFEQYF
clone size: few
J gene: TRBJ2-7
V gene: TRBV14
D gene: NA

CDR3 DNA: TGCGCCAGCAGCCAAGATCTACAGCCGGGAAGCGAGCAGTACTTC
CDR3 protein: CASSQDLQPGSEQYF
clone size: NA
J gene: TRBJ2-7
V gene: TRBV4-1
D gene: NA

CDR3 DNA: TGTGCCAGCAGCCCAAAACTAGTCTCCTACAATGAGCAGTTCTTC
CDR3 protein: CASSPKLVSYNEQFF
clone size: NA
J gene: TRBJ2-1
V gene: TRBV5-8
D gene: NA

CDR3 DNA: TGTGCCAGTAGCCCTTGGGACAGGGAAGTGGGTGGCTACACCTTC
CDR3 protein: CASSPWDREVGGYTF
clone size: NA
J gene: TRBJ1-2
V gene: TRBV19
D gene: TRBD1

CDR3 DNA: TGTGCCAGCAGCGTAGAGACAGGGGGGCGTGAAGCTTTCTTT
CDR3 protein: CASSVETGGREAFF
clone size: NA
J gene: TRBJ1-1
V gene: TRBV9
D gene: TRBD1

CDR3 DNA: TGCGCCAGCGCTCGCTCGGGAATTGATGGCTACACCTTC
CDR3 protein: CASARSGIDGYTF
clone size: few
J gene: TRBJ1-2
V gene: TRBV4-3
D gene: NA

CDR3 DNA: TGTGCCAGCAGCTTAGCTTATACAGATACGCAGTATTTT
CDR3 protein: CASSLAYTDTQYF
clone size: once
J gene: TRBJ2-3
V gene: TRBV11-1
D gene: NA

CDR3 DNA: TGTGCCAGTAAACATACAGATAGCAATCAGCCCCAGCATTTT
CDR3 protein: CASKHTDSNQPQHF
clone size: NA
J gene: TRBJ1-5
V gene: TRBV19
D gene: NA

CDR3 DNA: TGCGCCAGCAGCCAAGGGACACAGGGCGGCTTTGGGGAGCTGTTTTTT
CDR3 protein: CASSQGTQGGFGELFF
clone size: once
J gene: TRBJ2-2
V gene: TRBV4-3
D gene: NA

CDR3 DNA: TGTGCCTGGAGGAGGTCGGGACAGGGGGACCGGGTTGAAAAACTGTTTTTT
CDR3 protein: CAWRRSGQGDRVEKLFF
clone size: NA
J gene: TRBJ1-4
V gene: TRBV30
D gene: TRBD1

CDR3 DNA: TGTGCCAGCAGTAAGGGGGCGAACACTGAAGCTTTCTTT
CDR3 protein: CASSKGANTEAFF
clone size: NA
J gene: TRBJ1-1
V gene: TRBV2
D gene: TRBD1

CDR3 DNA: TGTGCCAGCAGTGATGGGCTTCAGTCAGATACGCAGTATTTT
CDR3 protein: CASSDGLQSDTQYF
clone size: NA
J gene: TRBJ2-3
V gene: TRBV6-4
D gene: NA

CDR3 DNA: TGTGCCAGCAGCTCAGGGGGCCCGGGGGACCAGCCCCAGCATTTT
CDR3 protein: CASSSGGPGDQPQHF
clone size: NA
J gene: TRBJ1-5
V gene: TRBV5-4
D gene: TRBD1

CDR3 DNA: TGTGCCAGCAGCCCGCGACTAGCTCCCACAGATACGCAGTATTTT
CDR3 protein: CASSPRLAPTDTQYF
clone size: NA
J gene: TRBJ2-3
V gene: TRBV11-2
D gene: TRBD2

CDR3 DNA: TGTGCCAGCAGCCAAGATCTGCGGGGCCAGCCCCAGCATTTT
CDR3 protein: CASSQDLRGQPQHF
clone size: few
J gene: TRBJ1-5
V gene: TRBV4-2
D gene: NA

CDR3 DNA: TGTGCCAGCAGTTCGGGACAGGGGTATGGCTACACCTTC
CDR3 protein: CASSSGQGYGYTF
clone size: once
J gene: TRBJ1-2
V gene: TRBV27
D gene: TRBD1

CDR3 DNA: TGTGCCAGCAGTTATAGTGGCAGGGCTAACTATGGCTACACCTTC
CDR3 protein: CASSYSGRANYGYTF
clone size: once
J gene: TRBJ1-2
V gene: TRBV6-5
D gene: NA

CDR3 DNA: TGTGCCAGCAGCTTAGGCGGGGGGCGGGGGCACGAGCAGTACTTC
CDR3 protein: CASSLGGGRGHEQYF
clone size: NA
J gene: TRBJ2-7
V gene: TRBV13
D gene: NA

CDR3 DNA: TGTGCCAGCAGTTTAGGAGCGGGAGTCTCCACAGATACGCAGTATTTT
CDR3 protein: CASSLGAGVSTDTQYF
clone size: NA
J gene: TRBJ2-3
V gene: TRBV27
D gene: TRBD2

CDR3 DNA: TGCGCCAGCAGCTTGGATCAGGGGGACCAGCCCCAGCATTTT
CDR3 protein: CASSLDQGDQPQHF
clone size: NA
J gene: TRBJ1-5
V gene: TRBV5-1
D gene: TRBD1